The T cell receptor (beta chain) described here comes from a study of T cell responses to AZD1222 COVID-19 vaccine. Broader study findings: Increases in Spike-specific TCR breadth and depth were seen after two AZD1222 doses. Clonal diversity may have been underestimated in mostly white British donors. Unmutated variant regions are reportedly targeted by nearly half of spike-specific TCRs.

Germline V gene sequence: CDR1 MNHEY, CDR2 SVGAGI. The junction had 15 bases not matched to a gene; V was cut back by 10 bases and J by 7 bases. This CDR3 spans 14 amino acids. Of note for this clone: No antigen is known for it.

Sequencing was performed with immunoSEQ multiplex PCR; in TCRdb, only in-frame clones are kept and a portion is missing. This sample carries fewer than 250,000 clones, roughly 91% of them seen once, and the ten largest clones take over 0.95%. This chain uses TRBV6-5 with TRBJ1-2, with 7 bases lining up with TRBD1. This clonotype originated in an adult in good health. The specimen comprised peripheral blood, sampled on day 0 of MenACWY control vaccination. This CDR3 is CATVRGRQGSGYTF. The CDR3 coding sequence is TGTGCCACCGTAAGGGGGCGGCAGGGCTCTGGCTACACCTTC.